Included here is one T cell receptor beta chain sequence, with context. The antigen is unknown. Unique molecular identifiers featured in each of the TCR beta cDNA libraries. Input of roughly 0.95 to 11 million T cells yielded hundreds of thousands of cDNA molecules. TCRdb re-called the PCR reads through MiXCR, storing one row per CDR3 protein. The sample has roughly 430,000 distinct CDR3 sequences, approximately 39% seen once. Germline-derived CDR1 and CDR2 are MDHEN and SYDVKM. The V end lost 1 base, the J end lost 0 bases, and 13 bases lay between the germline ends. The CDR3 has 16 amino acids. The sample comes from a study of post-analysis software for immune sequencing data. On the study more broadly: Secondary progressive, relapsing-remitting and progressive-relapsing multiple sclerosis were among the included disease courses. Study findings and constraints: There was significantly lower normalized Chao1 diversity in multiple sclerosis patients than in controls. Strong co-clustering by F measure was seen for same-batch samples. Higher frequency in patients than in controls was seen for about five TRBV segments, with TRBV5-6, TRBV5-1 and TRBV20-1 among them.

This rearrangement joins TRBV28 to TRBJ2-7; D not certain. The TCR sequence derives from a girl between 2 and 10 years old with multiple sclerosis. Sequenced sample: blood. The CDR3 reads CASSLSTGRNSYEQYF. As DNA, the CDR3 is TGTGCCAGCAGTTTATCCACGGGCCGAAACTCCTACGAGCAGTACTTC. Complete variable domain (other parts from reference TRBV28 and TRBJ2-7): DVKVTQSSRYLVKRTGEKVFLECVQDMDHENMFWYRQDPGLGLRLIYFSYDVKMKEKGDIPEGYSVSREKKERFSLILESASTNQTSMYLCASSLSTGRNSYEQYFGPGTRLTVT.